Following are 27 T cell receptor beta chains from one sample sequenced in a study of patients and donors after allogeneic stem cell transplantation. TCRdb used MiXCR to reprocess the RT-PCR reads, holding one entry per CDR3 protein. The table has a few hundred thousand distinct CDR3 sequences, around 40% seen once. Input material: blood, either unsorted or a sorted T cell fraction (not recorded which). The origin of the receptors is a human donor who was either an allogeneic HSCT recipient or a stem cell or donor lymphocyte infusion donor (not recorded which). It is not recorded whose cells these are; they may come from a transplant donor.

This clonotype was seen a single time. V and J are TRBV4-3 and TRBJ2-5; tentative D call: TRBD1 (5 bases). The CDR3 spans 14 residues. V lost 1 base, J lost 5 bases, and 11 bases lay in between. Germline CDR1 and CDR2: LGHNA and YSLEER. The CDR3 DNA is TGCGCCAGCAGCCAAGGTGAAGGGGTTGAGACCCAGTACTTC. It encodes CASSQGEGVETQYF.

This chain connects TRBV7-8 to TRBJ2-1; 12 bases are a match to TRBD2. CDR3 size: 16 residues. In germline, CDR1 is SGHVS, CDR2 FQNEAQ. The trim removed 4 bases at V and 5 bases at J, leaving 6 bases unmatched. The CDR3 region has the DNA TGTGCCAGCAGCTCCCTAGCGGGGGGGCCTAACAATGAGCAGTTCTTC. It translates to CASSSLAGGPNNEQFF.

At least ten counts were recorded for this clonotype. The V gene is TRBV21-1, the J gene TRBJ1-3; the D call TRBD1 from the table was never checked on the DNA. TRBV21-1 has pseudogene status. This CDR3 has 16 residues. The CDR3 DNA reads as TGTGCCAGCACCACAGGACAAGGGGCGAGAAGAAACACCATATATTTT. It yields the protein CASTTGQGARRNTIYF.

The chain employs TRBV28 and TRBJ1-6; D is perhaps TRBD1 (6 bases). V shed 4 bases and J shed 6 bases, with 13 bases lying between them. CDR3 length equals 15 residues. Germline CDR1 reads MDHEN; CDR2 reads SYDVKM. The CDR3 nucleotides read TGTGCCAGCAGTTCACTTGGACAGACTAATTCACCCCTCCACTTT. The encoded protein is CASSSLGQTNSPLHF.

The sample holds a few counts of this clonotype. The rearrangement links TRBV7-9 to TRBJ2-7; D is undetermined. Trimming took 3 bases from V and 0 from J, leaving 12 bases between them. This CDR3 has 15 amino acids. Germline loops: CDR1 SEHNR, CDR2 FQNEAQ (reference sequence). For the CDR3, the DNA is TGTGCCAGCAGCTTTGACCGGCGTCTCTCCTACGAGCAGTACTTC. It specifies CASSFDRRLSYEQYF.

This chain uses TRBV20-1 with TRBJ1-2; the D gene is possibly TRBD1 (5 bases). The CDR3 sequence is 14 residues long. Trimming took off 5 bases at V and 4 bases at J, with 17 bases between the two ends. The V gene's germline CDR1 is DFQATT and CDR2 SNEGSKA (reference sequence). CDR3 DNA: TGCAGTGCTCCAGGTGGGGGGTCCGGCTATGGCTACACCTTC. Its translation is CSAPGGGSGYGYTF.

J is TRBJ2-3 and V is TRBV7-2; the D gene is possibly TRBD2 (5 bases). CDR1 is SGHTA and CDR2 is FQGNSA in the germline V gene. The CDR3 is made up of 14 amino acids. V lost 0 bases, J lost 3 bases, and 7 bases lay in between. CDR3: CASSLARETDTQYF. In nucleotides, the CDR3 is TGTGCCAGCAGCTTAGCGAGGGAGACAGATACGCAGTATTTT.

The rearrangement joins TRBV5-1 to TRBJ1-2; TRBD1 matches at 8 bases. Per germline, CDR1 SGHRS and CDR2 YFSETQ. The V and J ends lost 4 bases and 8 bases, in that order; junction bases with no gene match: 13. This CDR3 has 15 residues. CDR3 sequence reads: CASSERTGSKVGYTF. DNA for the CDR3: TGCGCCAGCAGCGAACGGACAGGGAGTAAGGTCGGCTACACCTTC.

This clonotype was seen a few times. J is TRBJ1-2 and V is TRBV20-1; no firm D call. Trimming shortened V by 4 bases and J by 1 base, and 22 bases separated the two germline ends. Germline V gene lookup returns CDR1 DFQATT and CDR2 SNEGSKA (reference sequence). The CDR3 has 17 residues. CDR3 amino acids: CSAKKRFGERFNYGYTF. Written as DNA, the CDR3 is TGCAGTGCTAAAAAGCGTTTCGGGGAGCGGTTTAACTATGGCTACACCTTC.

The rearrangement links TRBV6-5 to TRBJ2-1, with D perhaps matching TRBD1 or TRBD2 (7 bases each). The V and J ends lost 2 bases and 3 bases respectively, with 14 bases between them. CDR3 size: 16 residues. The germline gives CDR1 MNHEY, CDR2 SVGAGI. Here the CDR3 DNA reads TGTGCCAGCAGTTACAGGCCAGGGGGGGTCTACAATGAGCAGTTCTTC. This codes for CASSYRPGGVYNEQFF.

A few counts support this clonotype. The chain joins TRBV7-8 to TRBJ1-5, with a possible D match to TRBD1 (6 bases). V lost 0 bases, J lost 3 bases, and 12 bases lay in between. The CDR3 is made up of 16 amino acids. Per germline, CDR1 SGHVS and CDR2 FQNEAQ. The CDR3 DNA is TGTGCCAGCAGCTTAGCCCGGGGGCGGCCCAATCAGCCCCAGCATTTT. This translates into CASSLARGRPNQPQHF. The entire variable domain, with the rest obtained from reference TRBV7-8 and TRBJ1-5, is as follows: GAGVSQSPRYKVAKRGQDVALRCDPISGHVSLFWYQQALGQGPEFLTYFQNEAQLDKSGLPSDRFFAERPEGSVSTLKIQRTQQEDSAVYLCASSLARGRPNQPQHFGDGTRLSIL.

This clonotype was detected only a few times. V and J are TRBV30 and TRBJ1-4, with 8 positions matching TRBD1. Germline assignment: CDR1 GTSNPN and CDR2 SVGIG (reference sequence). V was pared by 3 bases and J by 5 bases, with 8 bases of the junction left unmatched. The CDR3 totals 15 residues. DNA of the CDR3: TGTGCCTGGAGACCTCAGGGGGCGGAAAATGAAAAACTGTTTTTT. Its protein is CAWRPQGAENEKLFF.

The chain is built from TRBV10-3 and TRBJ1-6; D unclear. In germline, CDR1 is ENHRY, CDR2 SYGVKD. The CDR3 runs to 15 residues. V lost 2 bases to trimming and J lost 5 bases, with 10 bases between them. The CDR3 spells CAISEMRPDNSPLHF. For the CDR3, the DNA is TGTGCCATCAGTGAGATGCGGCCGGATAATTCACCCCTCCACTTT.

The sample holds a few counts of this clonotype. The J gene is TRBJ1-2, the V gene TRBV6-2 or TRBV6-3; D is ambiguous. V shed 7 bases and J shed 4 bases, with 13 bases lying between them. This CDR3 has 13 residues. Germline assignment: CDR1 MNHEY and CDR2 SVGEGT. For the CDR3, the DNA is TGTGCCAGCACCCAGGCGGCCGGCTATGGCTACACCTTC. Translation gives CASTQAAGYGYTF.

The J gene is TRBJ1-1, the V gene TRBV7-2; TRBD1 aligns across 10 bases. Trimming removed 3 bases from V and 11 bases from J; junction bases left unmatched: 6. The CDR3 loop spans 13 amino acids. Germline CDR1 is SGHTA and CDR2 is FQGNSA. The CDR3 DNA sequence: TGTGCCAGCAGCTTTGACAGGGGGCAAGGGGCTTTCTTT. Protein sequence: CASSFDRGQGAFF.

The rearrangement joins TRBV12-3 or TRBV12-4 to TRBJ2-3, with 7 nucleotides matching TRBD1. V lost 5 bases to trimming and J lost 3 bases; unmatched junction nucleotides: 11. The CDR3 is made up of 16 amino acids. This CDR3 reads CASSLLVGGWTDTQYF. In DNA form, the CDR3 reads TGTGCCAGCAGTCTCCTCGTAGGGGGCTGGACAGATACGCAGTATTTT.

A word on this clonotype: The missing conserved phenylalanine or tryptophan at the end of this CDR3 makes a read error likely. No DNA is shown, since the ends of the CDR3 on it are uncertain; the CDR3 is the one TCRdb lists. The J gene is TRBJ1-6, the V gene TRBV24-1; no check of the table's D call, TRBD1, against the DNA was made. From germline, CDR1 is KGHDR and CDR2 SFDVKD. The CDR3 has 8 amino acids, counting both end residues. CDR3 in amino acids: CATSEGQL.

This clonotype was picked up a small number of times. The chain uses TRBV7-2 and TRBJ1-5; TRBD1 might be the D (5 bases). This CDR3 spans 13 amino acids. Germline CDR1 reads SGHTA; CDR2 reads FQGNSA. V lost 4 bases to trimming and J lost 7 bases, with 11 bases between them. The CDR3 spells CASSSTRVQPQHF. CDR3 nucleotides: TGTGCCAGCAGCTCCACCAGGGTCCAGCCCCAGCATTTT.

This clonotype was seen a few times. The chain employs TRBV28 and TRBJ2-3; 7 positions agree with TRBD2. CDR3 length: 16 amino acids. Germline V gene data show CDR1 as MDHEN and CDR2 as SYDVKM. J was trimmed by 3 bases and V by 1 base; bases with no gene match: 7. The chain's CDR3 is CASSLLSGGGTDTQYF. Here the CDR3 DNA reads TGTGCCAGCAGTTTATTGTCCGGCGGGGGTACAGATACGCAGTATTTT.

The V gene is TRBV6-6, the J gene TRBJ1-1; 9 nucleotides match TRBD1. Germline lookup yields CDR1 MNHNY and CDR2 SVGAGI (reference sequence). CDR3 length: 16 amino acids. Trimming took 3 bases from V and 6 from J; bases not matched to a gene: 11. CDR3 DNA: TGTGCCAGCAGTTATCCGGGGACAGGGTCCATTGCTGAAGCTTTCTTT. This sequence encodes CASSYPGTGSIAEAFF.

In its sample, this clonotype was seen a few times. The chain links TRBV10-1 to TRBJ1-1; a weak D match, TRBD1 (6 bases). V lost 3 bases to trimming and J lost 4 bases, with 9 bases between them. In germline, CDR1 is WNHNN, CDR2 SYGVQD (reference sequence). The CDR3 is 13 amino acids. Written as DNA, the CDR3 is TGCGCCAGCAGTGATGAAGGGGGCACTGAAGCTTTCTTT. This codes for CASSDEGGTEAFF.

This clonotype was observed a handful of times. The V and J genes are TRBV12-3 or TRBV12-4 and TRBJ2-2; TRBD1 or TRBD2 may be the D gene (6 bases each). The CDR3 consists of 14 residues. Trimming cost V 8 bases and J 4 bases, with 14 bases left between them. CDR3 sequence: CASGLGGSTGELFF. The CDR3 region has the DNA TGTGCCAGCGGCCTCGGGGGCTCCACCGGGGAGCTGTTTTTT.

The table lists this clonotype with a few counts. The rearrangement uses TRBV4-1 and TRBJ1-5, with a weak D call TRBD1 (6 bases). Germline CDR1 is MGHRA and CDR2 is YSYEKL. V shed 1 base and J shed 7 bases, with 14 bases lying between them. The CDR3 loop spans 15 amino acids. The CDR3: CASSQAGGGGQPQHF. As DNA, the CDR3 is TGCGCCAGCAGCCAAGCGGGGGGCGGAGGACAGCCCCAGCATTTT.

The chain has TRBV12-3 or TRBV12-4 and TRBJ1-2; D perhaps matches TRBD1 (5 bases). The V end lost 6 bases, the J end lost 4 bases, and 15 bases lay between the germline ends. The CDR3 runs 14 residues. CDR3 bases: TGTGCCAGCAGATGGGGGGGATGGGGCTATGGCTACACCTTC. It encodes CASRWGGWGYGYTF.

V is TRBV15 and J is TRBJ2-1, with D tentatively TRBD1 (5 bases). The CDR3 spans 14 residues. Germline CDR1 reads LNHNV; CDR2 reads YYDKDF (reference sequence). V dropped 2 bases and J dropped 2 bases, with 7 bases sitting between them. The CDR3 spells CATSRQGPYNEQFF. Written as DNA, the CDR3 is TGTGCCACCAGCAGACAGGGCCCCTACAATGAGCAGTTCTTC.

The chain links TRBV6-5 to TRBJ2-7, with a weak D call TRBD2 (6 bases). Trimming took 2 bases from V and 6 from J, leaving 8 bases between them. Looked up from germline, CDR1 is MNHEY and CDR2 is SVGAGI. The CDR3 consists of 12 residues. This chain's CDR3 is CASSYGGGEQYF. CDR3 nucleotide sequence: TGTGCCAGCAGTTACGGGGGAGGCGAGCAGTACTTC.

The rearrangement uses TRBV6-5 and TRBJ1-5, with 8 bases identical to TRBD1. Unmatched junction bases numbered 8, after V lost 6 bases and J lost 4 bases. This CDR3 is 15 amino acids long. In germline, CDR1 is MNHEY, CDR2 SVGAGI. The CDR3 reads CASRRTGTPNQPQHF. The DNA of the CDR3 is TGTGCCAGCAGGCGGACAGGGACTCCTAATCAGCCCCAGCATTTT.